A selection of T cell receptor beta chains follows, all from one sample in a study of cytomegalovirus exposure and HLA in healthy donors. The repertoire was sequenced with immunoSEQ multiplex PCR; TCRdb's copy has only in-frame clones and lacks some. The sample lists 100,000 to 150,000 clones, approximately 75% seen once, with around 3.7% in the top ten. The sequenced sample consisted of PBMCs. The source is a man aged 25-40 years in good health and CMV-seronegative. Both conserved end residues are trimmed from each CDR3.

J	V	length	CDR3
TRBJ1-4	TRBV11-3	14	ASSSGPGQGNEKLF
TRBJ2-5	TRBV28	17	ASSHQTEQYYSLGETQY
TRBJ2-1	TRBV27	17	ASSLRTIRQGTSYNEQF
TRBJ2-3	TRBV7-7	14	ASSPRQDASTDTQY
TRBJ2-1	TRBV11-2	15	ASSLGARAGSYNEQF
TRBJ2-7	TRBV7-8	10	ASSFTGYEQY
TRBJ1-2	TRBV7-9	10	SSSPGGYGYT
TRBJ1-4	TRBV18	12	ASSQSGSGEKLF
TRBJ2-6	TRBV15	14	ATTGELGTGANVLT
TRBJ1-2	TRBV27	15	ASSTIPGQDPNYGYT
TRBJ2-7	TRBV19	14	ASSSPGGRSSYEQY
TRBJ2-1	TRBV11-2	13	ASSLGDILHNEQF
TRBJ2-7	TRBV7-9	13	ASSLSGARTYEQY
TRBJ2-7	TRBV4-2	15	ASSQDFSGGLSYEQY
TRBJ2-5	TRBV27	10	ASSRQGETQY
TRBJ2-5	TRBV28	12	ASSLEQSRETQY
TRBJ2-5	TRBV9	14	ASSAEGLAGLETQY
TRBJ2-5	TRBV5-1	14	ASSFDPQANQETQY
TRBJ1-3	TRBV10-3	14	AISGTGTGIGNTIY
TRBJ1-1	TRBV6-6	14	ASSYSEGQGNTEAF
TRBJ1-1	TRBV5-5	12	ASSVQDMNTEAF
TRBJ2-5	TRBV7-8	16	ASSSFRLLAGGQETQY
TRBJ1-4	TRBV7-9	15	SSSLVAGRWGVEKLF
TRBJ2-7	TRBV7-2	14	ASSLHTGGQVYEQY
TRBJ2-5	TRBV10-3	11	AIRDIQQETQY
TRBJ2-3	TRBV28	16	ASSRDREGGGFTDTQY
TRBJ1-2	TRBV5-4	11	ASSLTGDYGYT
TRBJ2-1	TRBV27	14	ASSRRISGGADEQF
TRBJ1-4	TRBV5-1	15	ASSRGQGLVSNEKLF
TRBJ2-1	TRBV7-2	13	ASSPLREYYNEQF
TRBJ1-1	TRBV6-5	12	ASSRGQTNTEAF